The 22 T cell receptor beta chains below come from one sample, sequenced in a study of early T cells in non-severe SARS-CoV-2 infection. TCRdb itself ran the 5' RACE reads through MiXCR, one entry per CDR3 protein. The data contain tens of thousands of distinct CDR3 sequences, more than 10% of them seen just once; the ten biggest clones take up 3.9%. The sample comprised whole blood. The receptors were sampled from an adult who was a healthcare worker with PCR-confirmed SARS-CoV-2 infection or an uninfected control (not recorded which).

This chain uses TRBV20-1 with TRBJ2-1, with TRBD1 identical over 9 bases. J was trimmed by 4 bases and V by 0 bases; bases with no gene match: 4. The germline CDR1 and CDR2 sequences are DFQATT and SNEGSKA (reference sequence). The CDR3 sequence is 15 residues long. Here the CDR3 DNA reads TGCAGTGCTAGAGATCCAGGACAGGGGTACAATGAGCAGTTCTTC. Encoded protein: CSARDPGQGYNEQFF.

This clonotype was seen a handful of times. This chain uses TRBV7-6 with TRBJ1-1; no definite D call. The CDR3 runs to 14 residues. V lost 5 bases and J 5 bases, leaving 15 bases between the germline ends. Germline CDR1 reads SGHVS; CDR2 reads FNYEAQ. The CDR3 nucleotides read TGTGCCAGCAGCCCCACGGGAGGTCTAACTGAAGCTTTCTTT. This codes for CASSPTGGLTEAFF.

This clonotype has ten or more counts. The chain is built from TRBV14 and TRBJ2-3, with D unclear. CDR1 is SGHDN and CDR2 is FVKESK in the germline V gene. CDR3 length: 15 amino acids. Trimming took off 0 bases at V and 5 bases at J, with 12 bases between the two ends. The CDR3, as DNA: TGTGCCAGCAGCCAAGAAAACGGGCCCGGAGATACGCAGTATTTT. Protein: CASSQENGPGDTQYF.

The V call is TRBV5-4, the J call TRBJ2-1; D may be TRBD1 (6 bases). Trimming removed 3 bases from V and 10 bases from J, with 17 bases in between. This CDR3 contains 14 residues. Germline CDR1 reads SGHNT; CDR2 reads YYREEE (reference sequence). CDR3: CASSWGQSRAEQFF. The CDR3 DNA reads TGTGCCAGCAGCTGGGGGCAGTCGCGAGCCGAGCAGTTCTTC.

The sample holds a few counts of this clonotype. The chain couples TRBV20-1 to TRBJ2-5, with D perhaps TRBD2 (6 bases). The CDR3 has 14 amino acids. The germline V and J ends were trimmed by 5 bases and 4 bases, with 17 bases remaining between them. Germline assignment: CDR1 DFQATT and CDR2 SNEGSKA (reference sequence). DNA for the CDR3: TGCAGTGCTCGGAGGGTCCAGTCGGGAGAGACCCAGTACTTC. This codes for CSARRVQSGETQYF.

This CDR3 is CASSLANIQYF. The CDR3 nucleotides are TGTGCCAGCAGTTTGGCAAACATTCAGTACTTC. V usage is TRBV28 and J usage is TRBJ2-4, with no clear D. This CDR3 has 11 residues. Trimming took off 3 bases at V and 6 bases at J, with 3 bases between the two ends. Per germline, CDR1 MDHEN and CDR2 SYDVKM.

This clonotype was seen at least ten times. CDR3 bases: TGCAGCGTTGCCCGACAGGGGTCGACCTACGAGCAGTACTTC. Translating gives CSVARQGSTYEQYF. This chain connects TRBV29-1 to TRBJ2-7; TRBD1 agrees at 8 bases. The CDR3 is made up of 14 amino acids. V lost 4 bases to trimming and J lost 2 bases; unmatched junction nucleotides: 7. Germline lookup yields CDR1 SQVTM and CDR2 ANQGSEA.

J is TRBJ1-2 and V is TRBV28; tentatively, D is TRBD1 (5 bases). Trimming stripped 7 bases from V and 8 bases from J, with 20 bases between. Germline CDR1 MDHEN, CDR2 SYDVKM. This CDR3 has 14 amino acids. The CDR3 DNA sequence: TGTGCCAGCACCTACCGGGGGGGATGGGGAGGCTACACCTTC. It codes for CASTYRGGWGGYTF.

This chain joins TRBV21-1 and TRBJ2-7. TRBV21-1 is an annotated pseudogene. CDR3 length equals 13 residues. CDR3 DNA sequence: TGTGCCAGCAGCAAAAGATCCCCATCGGAGCAGTACTTC. Translation gives CASSKRSPSEQYF.

The table lists this clonotype with many counts. The V and J genes are TRBV14 and TRBJ2-5; D gene ambiguous. CDR1 is SGHDN, CDR2 FVKESK, per germline. The V gene lost 0 bases and the J gene lost 5 bases, with 13 bases spanning the gap. The CDR3 is 15 amino acids. The CDR3 sequence is CASSQDVNSGETQYF. In DNA, the CDR3 is TGTGCCAGCAGCCAAGATGTGAATTCCGGGGAGACCCAGTACTTC. Full variable domain (missing parts from reference TRBV14 and TRBJ2-5): EAGVTQFPSHSVIEKGQTVTLRCDPISGHDNLYWYRRVMGKEIKFLLHFVKESKQDESGMPNNRFLAERTGGTYSTLKVQPAELEDSGVYFCASSQDVNSGETQYFGPGTRLLVL.

This clonotype was seen a handful of times. One end of the junction is discordant with germline, which a read error may explain. The chain combines TRBV7-8 with TRBJ1-5, with a weak D call TRBD1 (6 bases). The CDR3 totals 13 residues. Germline assignment: CDR1 SGHVS and CDR2 FQNEAQ. This CDR3 reads CASSPRGAERRNF. The CDR3 DNA reads as TGTGCCAGCAGCCCGAGGGGGGCGGAACGGCGGAATTTT. The entire variable domain, with the rest obtained from reference TRBV7-8 and TRBJ1-5, is as follows: GAGVSQSPRYKVAKRGQDVALRCDPISGHVSLFWYQQALGQGPEFLTYFQNEAQLDKSGLPSDRFFAERPEGSVSTLKIQRTQQEDSAVYLCASSPRGAERRNFGDGTRLSIL.

This clonotype showed up just once. The chain employs TRBV20-1 and TRBJ2-2; D is ambiguous. In germline, CDR1 is DFQATT, CDR2 SNEGSKA (reference sequence). The CDR3 contains 14 residues. V shed 0 bases and J shed 8 bases, with 13 bases lying between them. The CDR3 spells CSARDSRVAGELFF. The CDR3 DNA sequence: TGCAGTGCTAGAGATAGCCGGGTCGCGGGGGAGCTGTTTTTT.

This clonotype was counted at least ten times. V and J are TRBV13 and TRBJ2-1, with 8 bases matching TRBD2. The CDR3 covers 13 residues. CDR1 is PRHDT and CDR2 is FYEKMQ in the germline V gene (reference sequence). Trimming at V came to 6 bases and at J to 10 bases, leaving 8 bases not matched to a gene. In nucleotides, the CDR3 is TGTGCCAGCAGTCCCAAGCGGGGGACCGAGCAGTTCTTC. Protein sequence: CASSPKRGTEQFF. Filled out from reference TRBV13 and TRBJ2-1, the complete variable domain reads AAGVIQSPRHLIKEKRETATLKCYPIPRHDTVYWYQQGPGQDPQFLISFYEKMQSDKGSIPDRFSAQQFSDYHSELNMSSLELGDSALYFCASSPKRGTEQFFGPGTRLTVL.

This clonotype has at least ten counts. The chain is built from TRBV10-1 and TRBJ2-1; 7 bases are a match to TRBD2. The CDR3 spans 14 residues. Trimming cost V 2 bases and J 5 bases; bases outside gene matches: 3. Germline values: CDR1 WNHNN, CDR2 SYGVQD (reference sequence). CDR3 residues: CASSEGGSNNEQFF. The CDR3, as DNA: TGCGCCAGCAGTGAGGGCGGGAGCAACAATGAGCAGTTCTTC.

This clonotype has a count of ten or more. The CDR3 coding sequence is TGTGCCAGCAGCTTGGGTACCCAGACTACCGAGCAGTACTTC. Its translation is CASSLGTQTTEQYF. The chain joins TRBV28 to TRBJ2-7; D perhaps matches TRBD2 (5 bases). CDR3 length: 14 amino acids. The V and J ends lost 6 bases and 6 bases respectively, with 18 bases between them. Germline V CDR1 and CDR2: MDHEN, SYDVKM.

The CDR3 here is CSAKDALRTLNSPLHF. The CDR3, as DNA: TGCAGTGCTAAGGACGCCCTGAGGACCCTCAATTCACCCCTCCACTTT. The rearrangement links TRBV20-1 to TRBJ1-6; D is ambiguous. V lost 4 bases to trimming and J lost 7 bases, with 20 bases between them. Germline V gene sequence: CDR1 DFQATT, CDR2 SNEGSKA (reference sequence). The CDR3 has 16 residues.

This clonotype was seen many times. The chain carries TRBV4-2 and TRBJ2-7; no clear D. The CDR3 runs 13 residues. V lost 0 bases to trimming and J lost 7 bases, with 10 bases between them. Germline V gives CDR1 LGHNA, CDR2 YNFKEQ. The CDR3 DNA reads TGTGCCAGCAGCCAAGATGGAATGAGGGAGCAGTACTTC. Translation gives CASSQDGMREQYF.

This clonotype was counted many times. The rearrangement links TRBV12-3 or TRBV12-4 to TRBJ1-1, with 9 bases matching TRBD1. CDR3 length equals 14 residues. The V and J ends lost 6 bases and 3 bases, in that order; junction bases with no gene match: 5. The CDR3 sequence: CASSGQGTHTEAFF. For the CDR3, the DNA is TGTGCCAGCAGCGGACAGGGGACCCACACTGAAGCTTTCTTT.

This clonotype has just a few counts. The chain employs TRBV2 and TRBJ1-5, with 8 bases identical to TRBD1. Germline V gives CDR1 SNHLY, CDR2 FYNNEI. The V and J ends lost 1 base and 4 bases, in that order; junction bases with no gene match: 3. The CDR3 is made up of 15 amino acids. CDR3 coding DNA: TGTGCCAGCAGTGAAGGAGACAGGGGTAATCAGCCCCAGCATTTT. Translating it yields CASSEGDRGNQPQHF.

This clonotype was counted at least ten times. The rearrangement links TRBV6-6 to TRBJ2-7, with TRBD2 as a possible D gene (5 bases). Looked up from germline, CDR1 is MNHNY and CDR2 is SVGAGI (reference sequence). Trimming removed 0 bases at V and 6 bases at J, with 12 bases between. This CDR3 has 14 amino acids. The CDR3 is CASSYSRAGVEQYF. CDR3 DNA: TGTGCCAGCAGTTACTCGAGGGCCGGGGTCGAGCAGTACTTC.

V gene TRBV11-2 combines with J gene TRBJ1-2; weak D call: TRBD1 (5 bases). Trimming took 5 bases from V and 2 from J, leaving 21 bases between them. Germline lookup yields CDR1 SGHAT and CDR2 FQNNGV. This CDR3 contains 17 residues. CDR3 protein: CASSLQTGTVINYGYTF. The CDR3 nucleotides are TGTGCCAGCAGCCTTCAGACTGGGACCGTCATCAACTATGGCTACACCTTC.

This clonotype was seen a few times. The V and J genes are TRBV18 and TRBJ2-7; D not resolved. CDR1 is KGHSH, CDR2 LQKENI, per germline. The CDR3 spans 15 residues. V was trimmed by 1 base and J by 6 bases, leaving 16 bases between them. The CDR3 spells CASSPLGKADSEQYF. In DNA form, the CDR3 reads TGTGCCAGCTCACCACTAGGGAAGGCGGATTCCGAGCAGTACTTC.